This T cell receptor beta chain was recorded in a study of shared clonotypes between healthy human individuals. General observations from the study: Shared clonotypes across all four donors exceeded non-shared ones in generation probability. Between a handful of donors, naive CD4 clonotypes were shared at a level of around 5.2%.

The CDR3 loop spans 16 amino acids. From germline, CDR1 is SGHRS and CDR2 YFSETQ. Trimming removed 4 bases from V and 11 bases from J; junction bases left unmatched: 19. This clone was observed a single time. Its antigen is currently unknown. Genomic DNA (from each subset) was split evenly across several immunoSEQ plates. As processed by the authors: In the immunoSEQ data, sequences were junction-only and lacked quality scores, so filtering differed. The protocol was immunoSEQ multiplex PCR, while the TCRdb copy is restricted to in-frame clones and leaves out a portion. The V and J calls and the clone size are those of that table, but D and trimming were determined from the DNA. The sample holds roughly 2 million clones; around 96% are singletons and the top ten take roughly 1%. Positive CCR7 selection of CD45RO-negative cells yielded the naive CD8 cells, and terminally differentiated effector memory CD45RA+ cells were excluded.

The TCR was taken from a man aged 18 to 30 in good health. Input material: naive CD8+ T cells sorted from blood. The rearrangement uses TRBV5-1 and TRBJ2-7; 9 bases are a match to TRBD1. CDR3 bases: TGCGCCAGCAGCCCCCTCGCCGGGACAGGGCGTCCGGGGGAGTACTTC. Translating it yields CASSPLAGTGRPGEYF.